Below are 6 T cell receptor beta chains sequenced from a single sample in a study of blood T cell repertoires in COVID-19. Repertoires were generated with immunoSEQ multiplex PCR, while TCRdb's copy carries only in-frame clones and drops some. Of about 200,000 clones in the sample, roughly 79% were seen once. Input material: peripheral blood. The receptors here all came from a human donor with acute or convalescent COVID-19. The donor label of this sample is uncertain.

This clone showed up just a few times. Other nucleotide sequences in the sample specify the same CDR3. The chain carries TRBV3-1 (or the pseudogene TRBV3-2) and TRBJ2-5; TRBD1 matches 9 bases. J gave up 5 bases and V 2 bases, and 6 bases lay outside the gene matches. Germline-derived CDR1 and CDR2 are LGHDT and YNNKEL (reference sequence). The CDR3 length is 15 residues. The CDR3 nucleotides read TGTGCCAGCAGCCAAAGGACAGGGGAACGTGAGACCCAGTACTTC. This encodes CASSQRTGERETQYF.

The V call is TRBV9, the J call TRBJ2-3; TRBD2 aligns across 7 bases. Trimming removed 4 bases from V and 0 bases from J; junction bases left unmatched: 8. CDR1 and CDR2 (germline): SGDLS, YYNGEE. The CDR3 totals 16 residues. The CDR3 here is CASSKRGSLSTDTQYF. The CDR3 nucleotides are TGTGCCAGCAGCAAGCGGGGATCTCTTAGCACAGATACGCAGTATTTT.

The J gene is TRBJ2-5, the V gene TRBV19; TRBD2 agrees at 11 bases. CDR1 and CDR2 (germline): LNHDA, SQIVND (reference sequence). The V and J ends lost 6 bases and 3 bases, in that order; junction bases with no gene match: 9. The CDR3 is made up of 16 amino acids. The DNA of the CDR3 is TGTGCCAGTAGCCTCGGACTAGCGGGTTCGAAAGAGACCCAGTACTTC. Protein sequence: CASSLGLAGSKETQYF.

The V call is TRBV5-4, the J call TRBJ2-4; the match to TRBD1 covers 7 bases. Germline CDR1 is SGHNT and CDR2 is YYREEE (reference sequence). CDR3 length equals 15 residues. V shed 4 bases and J 1 base; nucleotides not matched to a gene: 5. The CDR3 sequence is CASSRTGDAKNIQYF. The CDR3 DNA sequence: TGTGCCAGCAGCCGAACAGGGGACGCCAAAAACATTCAGTACTTC.

The rearrangement links TRBV11-1 to TRBJ2-6; D not resolved. The CDR3 loop spans 16 amino acids. CDR1 and CDR2 (germline): SGHAT, FQDESV (reference sequence). V lost 5 bases to trimming and J lost 1 base, with 12 bases between them. The CDR3 loop reads CASSPPWASGANVLTF. The CDR3 DNA sequence: TGTGCCAGCAGCCCCCCTTGGGCGTCTGGGGCCAACGTCCTGACTTTC. Full variable domain (rest looked up from reference TRBV11-1 and TRBJ2-6): EAEVAQSPRYKITEKSQAVAFWCDPISGHATLYWYRQILGQGPELLVQFQDESVVDDSQLPKDRFSAERLKGVDSTLKIQPAELGDSAMYLCASSPPWASGANVLTFGAGSRLTVL.

This clone has more than one count but fewer than ten. V usage is TRBV6-2 or TRBV6-3 and J usage is TRBJ1-2; 7 positions match TRBD1. The CDR3 has 14 amino acids. V dropped 5 bases and J dropped 3; count of bases not matched to a gene: 6. Germline CDR1 reads MNHEY; CDR2 reads SVGEGT. The CDR3 region is CASSTATGDYGYTF. CDR3 nucleotide sequence: TGTGCCAGCAGTACCGCAACAGGGGACTATGGCTACACCTTC.